Following are 18 T cell receptor beta chains from one sample sequenced in a study of shared clonotypes between healthy human individuals. The repertoire was sequenced with immunoSEQ multiplex PCR; TCRdb's copy has only in-frame clones and lacks some. In the table there are 1.6 million or so clones, about 96% of which are singletons. What was sequenced was naive CD4+ T cells sorted from blood. Specified subset: CD45RA+ positively selected. These receptors all come from a man aged 25 to 40 in good health.

V and J are TRBV5-4 and TRBJ2-7; weak D call: TRBD2 (7 bases). Trimming took 9 bases from V and 4 from J, leaving 17 bases between them. Germline values: CDR1 SGHNT, CDR2 YYREEE (reference sequence). The CDR3 extends over 13 amino acids. CDR3 nucleotides: TGTGCCATAAGCGGACTAGGGGGGTACGAGCAGTACTTC. Translated, it gives CAISGLGGYEQYF.

This chain links TRBV6-1 with TRBJ2-1; a weak D match, TRBD2 (6 bases). V was shortened by 2 bases and J by 0 bases, with 11 bases between the two germline ends. Germline CDR1 reads MNHNS; CDR2 reads SASEGT. The CDR3 consists of 16 residues. The CDR3 protein is CASSEYRGSSYNEQFF. DNA of the CDR3: TGTGCCAGCAGTGAATACCGGGGGAGCTCCTACAATGAGCAGTTCTTC.

The rearrangement links TRBV6-6 to TRBJ2-7, with D maybe TRBD2 (6 bases). The V gene's germline CDR1 is MNHNY and CDR2 SVGAGI (reference sequence). There are 15 residues in the CDR3. Trimming took 6 bases from V and 3 from J, leaving 18 bases between them. The CDR3 DNA sequence: TGTGCCAGCAGCCTCCGGGGAGCGGGCCTCTACGAGCAGTACTTC. Translating gives CASSLRGAGLYEQYF.

The chain carries TRBV6-6 and TRBJ1-5, with D possibly TRBD1 on 5 matching bases. The ends were cut back, 2 bases at V and 2 bases at J, with 7 bases in the middle. Germline V lookup: CDR1 MNHNY, CDR2 SVGAGI (reference sequence). This CDR3 comprises 14 residues. CDR3 nucleotide sequence: TGTGCCAGCAGTTACCAAGGGGGCAATCAGCCCCAGCATTTT. It codes for CASSYQGGNQPQHF.

This clone showed up just once. This chain connects TRBV5-4 to TRBJ2-1; D gene ambiguous. Germline CDR1 is SGHNT and CDR2 is YYREEE (reference sequence). V gave up 6 bases and J gave up 3 bases, with 13 bases separating them. The CDR3 length is 14 residues. The CDR3 loop is CASTSGVGYNEQFF. CDR3 DNA sequence: TGTGCCAGCACCTCCGGAGTCGGCTACAATGAGCAGTTCTTC.

The chain is built from TRBV28 and TRBJ2-1; TRBD2 aligns across 10 bases. V lost 5 bases and J lost 3; bases outside the gene matches: 7. The V gene's germline CDR1 is MDHEN and CDR2 SYDVKM. The CDR3 covers 16 residues. The CDR3: CASSPPTSGFYNEQFF. CDR3 nucleotide sequence: TGTGCCAGCAGTCCTCCGACTAGCGGGTTCTACAATGAGCAGTTCTTC.

This chain joins TRBV5-5 and TRBJ2-1, with D possibly matching TRBD2 (6 bases). Per the germline V gene, CDR1 is SGHKS and CDR2 is YYEKEE (reference sequence). Trimming removed 2 bases from V and 9 bases from J, with 9 bases in between. The CDR3 extends over 12 amino acids. The CDR3, as DNA: TGTGCCAGCAGCTTTGTGGGAGGTGAGCAGTTCTTC. Residues: CASSFVGGEQFF.

V is TRBV29-1 and J is TRBJ2-2, with D possibly TRBD1 on 6 matching bases. This CDR3 contains 14 residues. Trimming removed 4 bases from V and 4 bases from J, with 13 bases in between. Germline CDR1 reads SQVTM; CDR2 reads ANQGSEA. The CDR3 sequence is CSVGNRESTGELFF. The CDR3 DNA reads TGCAGCGTTGGAAACAGGGAGAGCACCGGGGAGCTGTTTTTT.

The chain employs TRBV28 and TRBJ1-2, with D hard to call. The CDR3 covers 11 residues. Germline V gene sequence: CDR1 MDHEN, CDR2 SYDVKM. V dropped 8 bases and J dropped 6 bases, with 10 bases sitting between them. This CDR3 reads CASSIADGYTF. The CDR3 coding sequence is TGTGCCAGCTCGATAGCGGATGGCTACACCTTC.

The rearrangement uses TRBV5-5 and TRBJ2-1; 8 bases match TRBD2. After removal of 1 base from V and 5 bases from J, the junction contained 5 bases not matched to a gene. Germline CDR1 SGHKS, CDR2 YYEKEE (reference sequence). The CDR3 loop spans 15 amino acids. The CDR3 is CASSLSLAGDNEQFF. CDR3 sequence (DNA): TGTGCCAGCAGCTTGTCGCTAGCGGGCGACAATGAGCAGTTCTTC.

The CDR3 sequence is CASSRLAGVTDTQYF. In nucleotides, the CDR3 is TGTGCCAGCAGTAGACTAGCGGGAGTAACAGATACGCAGTATTTT. The chain is built from TRBV2 and TRBJ2-3; 12 nucleotides line up with TRBD2. This CDR3 region has 15 residues. J was trimmed by 3 bases and V by 5 bases; bases with no gene match: 3. CDR1 SNHLY and CDR2 FYNNEI come from the germline V gene.

V usage is TRBV19 and J usage is TRBJ2-1; D may be TRBD2 (5 bases). CDR1 is LNHDA, CDR2 SQIVND, per germline (reference sequence). CDR3 length: 16 amino acids. Trimming pared 1 base from V and 3 bases from J, leaving 13 bases between. The CDR3 nucleotides read TGTGCCAGTAGTATAGGAGGGTACCCAAGCTACAATGAGCAGTTCTTC. It codes for CASSIGGYPSYNEQFF. The whole variable domain, remainder taken from reference TRBV19 and TRBJ2-1, is DGGITQSPKYLFRKEGQNVTLSCEQNLNHDAMYWYRQDPGQGLRLIYYSQIVNDFQKGDIAEGYSVSREKKESFPLTVTSAQKNPTAFYLCASSIGGYPSYNEQFFGPGTRLTVL.

The V gene is TRBV10-1, the J gene TRBJ2-5; D gene ambiguous. CDR3 length: 15 amino acids. V lost 2 bases, J lost 4 bases, and 14 bases lay in between. Germline CDR1 is WNHNN and CDR2 is SYGVQD (reference sequence). The CDR3 sequence: CASSENPGSGETQYF. For the CDR3, the DNA is TGCGCCAGCAGTGAGAACCCGGGTTCTGGAGAGACCCAGTACTTC.

This clone was seen once. V and J are TRBV7-3 and TRBJ1-2, with no clear D. With 1 base removed from V and 10 bases from J, the gap between germline ends came to 10 bases. The germline CDR1 and CDR2 sequences are SGHTA and FQGTGA. The CDR3 is 12 amino acids. CDR3 coding DNA: TGTGCCAGCAGCTTAAATTCAGTCTCCTACACCTTC. Amino acid sequence: CASSLNSVSYTF. The full variable domain, rest sourced from reference TRBV7-3 and TRBJ1-2, is GAGVSQTPSNKVTEKGKYVELRCDPISGHTALYWYRQSLGQGPEFLIYFQGTGAADDSGLPNDRFFAVRPEGSVSTLKIQRTERGDSAVYLCASSLNSVSYTFGSGTRLTVV.

The chain uses TRBV28 and TRBJ1-4; 8 nucleotides align to TRBD1. The J segment lost 7 bases and the V segment lost 8 bases, leaving 6 bases of the junction unmatched. CDR3 length: 13 residues. CDR1 MDHEN and CDR2 SYDVKM come from the germline V gene. CDR3 coding DNA: TGTGCCAGCCGGGGCAGGGGGCTTGAAAAACTGTTTTTT. It translates to CASRGRGLEKLFF.

This chain uses TRBV19 with TRBJ1-2; no clear D. This CDR3 is 16 amino acids long. Trimming left V 1 base short and J 3 bases short, with 15 bases between. Germline V lookup: CDR1 LNHDA, CDR2 SQIVND (reference sequence). CDR3 in amino acids: CASSIARTAKDYGYTF. CDR3 coding DNA: TGTGCCAGTAGTATAGCGAGAACAGCCAAGGACTATGGCTACACCTTC.

CDR3 sequence: CASPTSGCLEQYF. DNA for the CDR3: TGTGCCAGCCCGACTAGCGGGTGTTTGGAGCAGTACTTC. The V and J genes are TRBV28 and TRBJ2-7; TRBD2 agrees at 10 bases. The length of the CDR3 is 13 residues. V lost 8 bases and J lost 7; bases outside the gene matches: 8. From germline, CDR1 is MDHEN and CDR2 SYDVKM.

The chain recombines TRBV18 with TRBJ1-3, with unresolved D. V was clipped by 6 bases and J by 1 base, with 4 bases between them. This CDR3 spans 12 amino acids. The germline V gene has CDR1 KGHSH and CDR2 LQKENI. The CDR3 nucleotides are TGTGCCAGCTCGACATCTGGAAACACCATATATTTT. This encodes CASSTSGNTIYF.